Here is one T cell receptor beta chain with its context. Using immunoSEQ multiplex PCR, the repertoire was profiled, and TCRdb retains in-frame clones only, with some absent. This repertoire shows 40,000 to 65,000 clones, about 84% found once; its top ten account for 16%. The germline V gene encodes CDR1 MRHNA and CDR2 SNTAGT. This CDR3 is 16 amino acids long. Losses at the gene ends were 8 bases for V and 3 bases for J; bases not matched to a gene: 7. This sample is drawn from a study of PD-1 blockade in classical Hodgkin lymphoma. Each and every patient relapsed after autologous stem cell transplantation, and patients got differing brentuximab vedotin exposure.

The chain has TRBV6-4 and TRBJ2-7; 16 bases map to TRBD2. The clonotype comes from a human donor with classical Hodgkin lymphoma. The sequenced sample was peripheral blood mononuclear cells (PBMCs), obtained at baseline. In DNA form, the CDR3 reads TGTGCCAGCGTCGGGACTAGCGGGAGGGCCAGCTACGAGCAGTACGTC. Protein sequence: CASVGTSGRASYEQYV.